The entry below describes one TCR beta chain. The antigen remains unidentified. This entry comes from a study of monozygotic twins with inflammatory bowel disease. Regarding the study as a whole: Clonotype overlap with others was lower in IBD patients than in healthy twins, a difference that was greatest with disease activity. Possibly reflecting limited power, no difference in repertoire similarity was found between concordant and discordant twins. IBD patients showed reduced TCRbeta diversity (inverse Simpson) versus healthy co-twins.

The unique tags termed UMIs, each holding a 6-nucleotide sample barcode, were added by means of template switching. TCRdb reanalyzed the 5' RACE reads and collapses them to one entry per CDR3 protein, without DNA. In all, the sample yields 400,000 or so distinct CDR3 sequences. CDR1 and CDR2 from the germline V gene are DFQATT and SNEGSKA (reference sequence). This CDR3 region has 16 residues. The receptor comes from a human donor with ulcerative colitis or Crohn's disease, or a healthy co-twin of an affected twin (not recorded which). This chain joins TRBV20-1 and TRBJ2-2; the D call from TCRdb, TRBD2, cannot be confirmed without DNA. Specimen: blood. CDR3: CSGSPLAGGGTGELFF.